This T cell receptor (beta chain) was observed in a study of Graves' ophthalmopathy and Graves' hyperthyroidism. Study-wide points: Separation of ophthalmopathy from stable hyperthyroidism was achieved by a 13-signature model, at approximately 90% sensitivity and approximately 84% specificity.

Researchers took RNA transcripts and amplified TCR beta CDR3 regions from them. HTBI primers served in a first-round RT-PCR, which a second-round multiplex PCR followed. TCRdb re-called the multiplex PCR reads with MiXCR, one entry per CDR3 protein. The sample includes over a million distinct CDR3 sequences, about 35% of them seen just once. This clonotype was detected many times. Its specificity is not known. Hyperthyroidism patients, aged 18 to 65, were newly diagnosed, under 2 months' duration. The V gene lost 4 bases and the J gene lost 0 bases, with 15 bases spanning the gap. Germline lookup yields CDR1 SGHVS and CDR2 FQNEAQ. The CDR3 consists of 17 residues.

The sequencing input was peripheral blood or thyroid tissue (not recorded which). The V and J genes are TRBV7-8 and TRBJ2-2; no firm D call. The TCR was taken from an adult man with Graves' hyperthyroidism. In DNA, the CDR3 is TGTGCCAGCAGCTCGCACCCAAGATTAGCGAACACCGGGGAGCTGTTTTTT. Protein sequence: CASSSHPRLANTGELFF.